What follows is one T cell receptor (beta chain) and its context. Participant ages covered roughly 18 to 89 years across about two dozen US areas. The sample belongs to a study of blood T cell repertoires in COVID-19. Clones were read by immunoSEQ multiplex PCR, and TCRdb kept only the in-frame ones, dropping some. The sample holds some 200,000 clones, around 82% seen once. This receptor was obtained from a woman aged 60 to 75 with acute COVID-19. Sequenced material: PBMCs or T cells enriched from blood (not recorded which).

DNA for the CDR3: TGCGCCAGCAGCTTGGTGGGCTCTACAGGGGAGGGCACAGATACGCAGTATTTT. Encoded protein: CASSLVGSTGEGTDTQYF. The genes are TRBV5-1 and TRBJ2-3; D may be TRBD1 (7 bases). The V end was cut by 0 bases, the J end by 1 base, with 18 bases between. The CDR3 consists of 18 residues. Germline V gene lookup returns CDR1 SGHRS and CDR2 YFSETQ.